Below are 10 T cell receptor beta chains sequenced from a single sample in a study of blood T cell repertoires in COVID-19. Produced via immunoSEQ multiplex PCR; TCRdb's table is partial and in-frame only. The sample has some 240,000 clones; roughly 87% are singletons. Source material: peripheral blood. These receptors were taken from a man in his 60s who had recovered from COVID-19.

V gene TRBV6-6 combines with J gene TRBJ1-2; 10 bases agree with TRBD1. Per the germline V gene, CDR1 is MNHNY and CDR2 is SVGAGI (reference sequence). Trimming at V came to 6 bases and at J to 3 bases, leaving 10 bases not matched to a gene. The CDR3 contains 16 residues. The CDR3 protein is CASSLRDRGSYYGYTF. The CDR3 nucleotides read TGTGCCAGCAGCCTCCGGGACAGGGGATCCTACTATGGCTACACCTTC.

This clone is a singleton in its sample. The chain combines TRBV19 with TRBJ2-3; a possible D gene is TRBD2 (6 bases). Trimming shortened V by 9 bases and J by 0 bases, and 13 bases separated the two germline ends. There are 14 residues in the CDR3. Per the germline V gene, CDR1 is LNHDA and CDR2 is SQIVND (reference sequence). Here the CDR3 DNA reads TGTGCCAGCAAAGGGCGGGGTAGCACAGATACGCAGTATTTT. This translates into CASKGRGSTDTQYF.

CDR3 in DNA: TGCGCCAGCAGCCATTGGACAGAGAACACTGAAGCTTTCTTT. Its protein is CASSHWTENTEAFF. The chain employs TRBV5-1 and TRBJ1-1; possibly TRBD1 for D (6 bases). V lost 4 bases, J lost 1 base, and 11 bases lay in between. Germline loops: CDR1 SGHRS, CDR2 YFSETQ. The CDR3 sequence is 14 residues long.

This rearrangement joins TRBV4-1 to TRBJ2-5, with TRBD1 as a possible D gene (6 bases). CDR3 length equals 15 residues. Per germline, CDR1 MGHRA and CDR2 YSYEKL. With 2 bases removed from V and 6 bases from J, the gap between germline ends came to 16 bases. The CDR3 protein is CASSQTGLEAKTQYF. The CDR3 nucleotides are TGCGCCAGCAGCCAAACAGGGTTGGAGGCGAAGACCCAGTACTTC.

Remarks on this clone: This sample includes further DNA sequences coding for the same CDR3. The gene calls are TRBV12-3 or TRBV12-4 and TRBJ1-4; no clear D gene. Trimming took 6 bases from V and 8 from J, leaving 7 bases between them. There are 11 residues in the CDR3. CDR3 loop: CASSRGEKLFF. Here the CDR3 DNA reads TGTGCCAGCAGCCGAGGGGAAAAACTGTTTTTT.

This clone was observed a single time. The CDR3 loop is CASTSGFVISGNTIYF. The CDR3 DNA reads TGTGCCAGCACCTCCGGGTTTGTTATCTCTGGAAACACCATATATTTT. This chain links TRBV5-5 with TRBJ1-3; D remains unclear. CDR1 is SGHKS and CDR2 is YYEKEE in the germline V gene (reference sequence). The CDR3 runs to 16 residues. V gave up 6 bases and J gave up 0 bases, with 16 bases separating them.

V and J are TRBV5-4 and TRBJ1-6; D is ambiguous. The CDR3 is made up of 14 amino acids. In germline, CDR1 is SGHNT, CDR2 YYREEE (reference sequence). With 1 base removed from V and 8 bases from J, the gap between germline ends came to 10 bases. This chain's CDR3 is CASSLNREDSPLHF. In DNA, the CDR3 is TGTGCCAGCAGCTTGAACAGAGAAGATTCACCCCTCCACTTT.

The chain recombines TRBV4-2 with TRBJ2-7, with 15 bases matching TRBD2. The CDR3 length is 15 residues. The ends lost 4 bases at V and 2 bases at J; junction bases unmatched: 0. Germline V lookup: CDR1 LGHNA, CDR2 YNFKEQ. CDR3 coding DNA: TGTGCCAGCAGCCGGACTAGCGGGGGGGCCTACGAGCAGTACGTC. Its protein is CASSRTSGGAYEQYV.

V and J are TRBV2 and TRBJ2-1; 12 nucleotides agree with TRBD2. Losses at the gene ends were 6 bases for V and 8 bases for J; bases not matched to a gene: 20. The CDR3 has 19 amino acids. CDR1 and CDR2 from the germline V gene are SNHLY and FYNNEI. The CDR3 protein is CASSSRTPQTSGGGDEQFF. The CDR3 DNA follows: TGTGCCAGCAGCTCCCGAACTCCTCAGACTAGCGGGGGAGGCGATGAGCAGTTCTTC.

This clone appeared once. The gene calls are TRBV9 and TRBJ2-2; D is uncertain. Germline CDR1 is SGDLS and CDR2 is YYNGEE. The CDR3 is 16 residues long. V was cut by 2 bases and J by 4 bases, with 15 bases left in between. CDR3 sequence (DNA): TGTGCCAGCAGCGTTTTCAGCAGATCGGGCACCGGGGAGCTGTTTTTT. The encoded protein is CASSVFSRSGTGELFF.